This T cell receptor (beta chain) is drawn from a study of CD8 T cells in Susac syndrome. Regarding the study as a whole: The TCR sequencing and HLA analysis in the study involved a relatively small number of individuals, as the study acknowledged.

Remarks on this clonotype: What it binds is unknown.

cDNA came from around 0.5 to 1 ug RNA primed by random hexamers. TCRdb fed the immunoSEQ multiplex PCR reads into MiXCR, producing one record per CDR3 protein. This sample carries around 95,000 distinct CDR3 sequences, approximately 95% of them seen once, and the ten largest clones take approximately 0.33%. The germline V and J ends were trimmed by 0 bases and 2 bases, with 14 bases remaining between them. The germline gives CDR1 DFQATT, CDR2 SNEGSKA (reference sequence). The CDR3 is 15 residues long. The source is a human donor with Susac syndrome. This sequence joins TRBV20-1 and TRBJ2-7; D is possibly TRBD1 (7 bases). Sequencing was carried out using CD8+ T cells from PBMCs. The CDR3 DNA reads TGCAGTGCTAGAGATGGAGGGGGCGGTGCCTACGAGCAGTACTTC. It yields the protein CSARDGGGGAYEQYF.